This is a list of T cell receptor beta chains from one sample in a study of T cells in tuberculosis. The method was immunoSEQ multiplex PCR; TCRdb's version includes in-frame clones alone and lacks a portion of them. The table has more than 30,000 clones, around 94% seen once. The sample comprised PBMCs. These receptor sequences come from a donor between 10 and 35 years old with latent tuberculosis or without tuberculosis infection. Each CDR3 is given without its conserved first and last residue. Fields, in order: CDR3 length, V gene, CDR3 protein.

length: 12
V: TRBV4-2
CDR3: ASSQEPAGRGYT

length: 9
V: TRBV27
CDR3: ASTRGTEAF

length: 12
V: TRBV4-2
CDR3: ASRLAPGNNEQF

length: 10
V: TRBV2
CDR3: ASSEIEETQY

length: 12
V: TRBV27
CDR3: ASSSGQGGQPQH

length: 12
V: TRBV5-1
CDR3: ASNPGTGGDEQY

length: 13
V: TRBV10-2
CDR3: ASTLREGSYNEQF

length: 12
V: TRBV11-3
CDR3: ASSKGRGYVEQY

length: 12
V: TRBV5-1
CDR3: ASSLGTSDITQY

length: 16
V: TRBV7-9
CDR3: ASSLPGTGPTFNYGYT

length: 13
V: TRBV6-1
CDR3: ASSSPHRGMEKLF

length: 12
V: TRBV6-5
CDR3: ASSWEGGDNEQF

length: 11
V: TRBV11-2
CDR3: ASSLLRDTEAF

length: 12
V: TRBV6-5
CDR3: ASSAQGRWAEAF

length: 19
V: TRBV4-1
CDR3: ASSHVIPRRQRETRYNEQF

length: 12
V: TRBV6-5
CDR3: ASSRTSGKVREY

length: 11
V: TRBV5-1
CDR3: ASSPDMTTEAF

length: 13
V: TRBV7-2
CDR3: ASSLYDGRGYEQY

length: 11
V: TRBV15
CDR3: ATSRWGGYEQY

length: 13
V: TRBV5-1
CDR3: ASSLARQDKIDYT

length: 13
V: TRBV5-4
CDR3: ASSLGRTSGQFPN

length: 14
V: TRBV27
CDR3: ASRGFGTGRHQPQH

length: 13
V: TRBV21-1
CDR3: ASSKPRDRTGEQY

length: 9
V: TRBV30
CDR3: AWSAREEAF

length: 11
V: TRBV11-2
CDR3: ASSPRVGEKLF

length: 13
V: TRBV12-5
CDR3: ASGSGLAGTGELF

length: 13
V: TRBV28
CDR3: ASSHRTGDYNEQF

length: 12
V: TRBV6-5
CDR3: ASSPDSWNQPQH

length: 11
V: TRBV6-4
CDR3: ASSASNTGELF

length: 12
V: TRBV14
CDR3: ASSQGARGYGYT

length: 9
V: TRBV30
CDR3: AWDRSYEQY

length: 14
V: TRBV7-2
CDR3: ASSGLAGGKYYEQF

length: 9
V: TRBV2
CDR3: ASTITGGAF

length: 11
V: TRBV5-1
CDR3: ATRGESPYEQY

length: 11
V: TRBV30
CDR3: AWDRVSGGELF

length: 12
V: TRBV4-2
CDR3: ASSQDGSMDEQY

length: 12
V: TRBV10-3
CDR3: AISGTGIDYGYT

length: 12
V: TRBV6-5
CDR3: ASSRTGVTYEQY

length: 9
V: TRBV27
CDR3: ASATPGEQF

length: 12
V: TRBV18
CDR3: ASSPLESFYGYT

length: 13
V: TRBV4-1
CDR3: ASSQGTGINQPQH

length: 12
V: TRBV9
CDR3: ASSLSGGDYGYT

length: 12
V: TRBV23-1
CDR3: ASTTGGENTEAF

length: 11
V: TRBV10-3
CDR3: AIRRRRLNEQF

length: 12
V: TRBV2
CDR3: ASIRDRGSYEQY

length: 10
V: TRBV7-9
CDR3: ASSLEEETQY

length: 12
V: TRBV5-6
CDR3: ASSLALLNTEAF

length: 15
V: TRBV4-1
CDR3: ASSQDRGLAAYNEQF